These T cell receptor beta chains were read from a single sample in a study of patients and donors after allogeneic stem cell transplantation. From the RT-PCR reads, TCRdb called clonotypes with MiXCR, one entry per CDR3 protein. The data hold over 400,000 distinct CDR3 sequences, with around 15% observed a single time. The material sequenced was blood, either unsorted or a sorted T cell fraction (not recorded which). These receptor sequences come from a human donor who was either an allogeneic HSCT recipient or a stem cell or donor lymphocyte infusion donor (not recorded which). It is not recorded whose cells these are; they may come from a transplant donor. Each CDR3 is given with its conserved first and last residue. Each record gives: V gene, J gene, clone size, D gene, CDR3 protein, CDR3 DNA. D genes are given only for firm matches. Clone size is not always given. Where it is, it says once, few, many or a class for expanded clones.

>TRBV7-2|TRBJ1-6|few|-
CASSLLVVGNSPLHF
TGTGCCAGCAGCTTATTGGTCGTGGGGAATTCACCCCTCCACTTT
>TRBV5-1|TRBJ2-6|-|-
CASTLPEGSGANVLTF
TGCGCCAGCACCCTCCCCGAGGGAAGTGGGGCCAACGTCCTGACTTTC
>TRBV20-1|TRBJ2-1|-|TRBD1
CSARDYDRGSYNEQFF
TGCAGTGCTAGAGATTACGACAGGGGTTCCTACAATGAGCAGTTCTTC
>TRBV12-3/TRBV12-4|TRBJ1-5|many|TRBD1
CASSLDPQGGRPQPQHF
TGTGCCAGCAGTTTAGACCCACAGGGGGGGCGACCTCAGCCCCAGCATTTT
>TRBV11-2|TRBJ2-1|-|-
CASSSNSGTSRPSYNEQFF
TGTGCCAGCAGCTCCAATTCCGGGACTTCTCGCCCCTCCTACAATGAGCAGTTCTTC
>TRBV12-3/TRBV12-4|TRBJ2-3|many|-
CASSLVKPTDTQYF
TGTGCCAGCAGTTTAGTCAAGCCCACAGATACGCAGTATTTT
>TRBV4-1|TRBJ2-2|many|TRBD1
CASSPLTGQATNTGELFF
TGCGCCAGCAGCCCTCTAACGGGACAGGCTACGAACACCGGGGAGCTGTTTTTT
>TRBV9|TRBJ2-6|-|-
CASSVVPGGSGANVLTF
TGTGCCAGCAGCGTAGTCCCCGGGGGCTCTGGGGCCAACGTCCTGACTTTC
>TRBV11-2|TRBJ2-7|-|TRBD2
CASSWWRGAPLAYEQYF
TGTGCCAGCAGCTGGTGGCGGGGGGCTCCATTAGCCTACGAGCAGTACTTC
>TRBV7-9|TRBJ2-1|-|-
CASSPSLEQFF
TGTGCCAGCAGCCCCAGTCTTGAGCAGTTCTTC
>TRBV7-6|TRBJ1-2|once|-
CASSLAGGLYGYTF
TGTGCCAGCAGCTTGGCGGGGGGCTTATATGGCTACACCTTC